This is a list of T cell receptor beta chains from one sample in a study of graft-versus-host responses after intestinal transplantation. The method was immunoSEQ multiplex PCR; TCRdb's version includes in-frame clones alone and lacks a portion of them. The sample consists of about 120,000 clones, approximately 95% of them appearing once. No cognate antigen is known for these TCRs. Sequenced here: unstimulated CD8+ T cells sorted from spleen or lymph node cells, sampled before intestinal transplant. These receptors were obtained from a human donor who received an intestinal transplant. Both conserved end residues are part of each CDR3. D genes are given only for firm matches. Only some rows state a clone size, as once, few, many or a class for expanded clones.

CDR3 protein,CDR3 DNA,D gene,J gene,V gene,clone size
CASSTRLVRGETQYF,TGTGCCAGCAGTACCAGACTCGTCAGGGGAGAGACCCAGTACTTC,NA,TRBJ2-5,TRBV6-5,once
CASSYRARTTDTQYF,TGCGCCAGCAGCTACCGGGCCCGGACGACAGATACGCAGTATTTT,NA,TRBJ2-3,TRBV5-1,once
CASSPPGVWGNGYGYTF,TGCGCCAGCAGCCCCCCGGGAGTTTGGGGGAACGGCTATGGCTACACCTTC,NA,TRBJ1-2,TRBV5-1,NA
CAWRRGTAYEQYF,TGTGCCTGGAGGCGAGGGACGGCGTACGAGCAGTACTTC,NA,TRBJ2-7,TRBV30,once
CASRFRLAGEDFSEQFF,TGCGCCAGCCGCTTCCGACTAGCGGGAGAGGATTTTAGTGAGCAGTTCTTC,TRBD2,TRBJ2-1,TRBV5-1,NA
CASSYGTAPQHF,TGTGCCAGCAGCTACGGGACAGCCCCCCAGCATTTT,TRBD1,TRBJ1-5,TRBV13,NA
CASSEIFSGRHEQYF,TGTGCCAGCAGTGAGATATTTAGCGGGAGGCACGAGCAGTACTTC,TRBD2,TRBJ2-7,TRBV6-1,NA
CASRPTSGRSLLVNEQFF,TGTGCCAGCAGACCGACTAGCGGGAGGTCCCTCCTTGTCAATGAGCAGTTCTTC,TRBD2,TRBJ2-1,TRBV28,NA
CASSLQAAYSNQPQHF,TGTGCCAGCAGCTTGCAGGCAGCTTATAGCAATCAGCCCCAGCATTTT,NA,TRBJ1-5,TRBV5-6,NA
CASDGNTEAFF,TGTGCCAGCGATGGAAACACTGAAGCTTTCTTT,NA,TRBJ1-1,TRBV28,NA
CSARTYEQYF,TGCAGTGCTCGGACATACGAGCAGTACTTC,NA,TRBJ2-7,TRBV20-1,NA
CASSESYRAYNEQFF,TGTGCCAGCAGCGAGAGTTACAGGGCTTACAATGAGCAGTTCTTC,NA,TRBJ2-1,TRBV5-6,NA
CASSPGVGSSYEQYF,TGTGCCAGCAGCCCGGGGGTGGGAAGCTCCTACGAGCAGTACTTC,NA,TRBJ2-7,TRBV7-3,NA
CATSRDFRDINEAFF,TGTGCCACCAGCAGAGATTTTCGGGACATAAACGAAGCTTTCTTT,NA,TRBJ1-1,TRBV15,NA
CASSLGGGEQYF,TGTGCCAGCAGCTTGGGGGGTGGTGAGCAGTACTTC,NA,TRBJ2-7,TRBV5-6,NA
CASSLAGGYQETQYF,TGCGCCAGCAGCTTGGCCGGAGGGTACCAAGAGACCCAGTACTTC,NA,TRBJ2-5,TRBV5-1,NA
CSVGDTEAFF,TGCAGCGTTGGGGATACTGAAGCTTTCTTT,NA,TRBJ1-1,TRBV29-1,NA
CASSVEDGKGDEQFF,TGTGCCAGCAGTGTTGAGGACGGGAAGGGTGATGAGCAGTTCTTC,NA,TRBJ2-1,TRBV6-4,NA
CASTPLGTAYNEQFF,TGTGCCAGCACCCCACTCGGGACAGCGTACAATGAGCAGTTCTTC,TRBD1,TRBJ2-1,TRBV28,NA
CASSQYISGRARADEQYF,TGTGCCAGCAGCCAATACATTAGCGGGAGGGCCAGGGCCGACGAGCAGTACTTC,TRBD2,TRBJ2-7,TRBV14,NA
CASSPTGDAYEQYF,TGTGCCAGTAGTCCTACAGGGGACGCCTACGAGCAGTACTTC,TRBD1,TRBJ2-7,TRBV19,NA
CASSFRGSASTDTQYF,TGTGCCAGCAGCTTCCGTGGTAGCGCGAGCACAGATACGCAGTATTTT,NA,TRBJ2-3,TRBV7-2,NA
CASSLEGPGARSYEQYF,TGTGCCAGCAGCTTGGAGGGTCCCGGGGCTCGCTCCTACGAGCAGTACTTC,NA,TRBJ2-7,TRBV5-6,NA
CASSLYSGPTYEQYF,TGTGCCAGCAGTTTATATTCCGGGCCTACCTACGAGCAGTACTTC,NA,TRBJ2-7,TRBV28,NA
CASSRAAGGPGSYNEQFF,TGTGCCAGCAGTCGGGCGGCGGGAGGGCCGGGTTCCTACAATGAGCAGTTCTTC,TRBD2,TRBJ2-1,TRBV27,NA
CASSPGTGGSYEQYF,TGTGCTAGCAGCCCCGGGACAGGGGGCTCCTACGAGCAGTACTTC,TRBD1,TRBJ2-7,TRBV7-7,NA
CASSFWTGGGYGYTF,TGTGCCAGCAGTTTTTGGACAGGGGGCGGCTATGGCTACACCTTC,TRBD1,TRBJ1-2,TRBV6-5,NA
CASSSFGGTMETQYF,TGTGCCAGCAGTTCCTTCGGGGGGACCATGGAGACCCAGTACTTC,TRBD2,TRBJ2-5,TRBV6-5,NA
CASSQLGTGDYEQYF,TGTGCCAGCAGCCAGCTTGGGACAGGGGACTACGAGCAGTACTTC,TRBD1,TRBJ2-7,TRBV7-9,NA
CASSPGTSTVEAFF,TGTGCCAGCAGTCCCGGTACCAGTACCGTTGAAGCTTTCTTT,NA,TRBJ1-1,TRBV28,NA
CASSESIGFQRAFF,TGCGCCAGCAGTGAGTCGATCGGGTTCCAGCGAGCTTTCTTT,NA,TRBJ1-1,TRBV10-1,NA
CASSQLSLMNEQFF,TGCGCCAGCAGCCAACTCTCCTTGATGAATGAGCAGTTCTTC,NA,TRBJ2-1,TRBV4-1,NA
CASRVSTGNEQFF,TGTGCCAGCAGAGTTTCGACGGGGAATGAGCAGTTCTTC,NA,TRBJ2-1,TRBV27,once
CASSLEGARAGYEQYF,TGCGCCAGCAGCTTGGAGGGGGCCCGAGCTGGGTACGAGCAGTACTTC,TRBD1,TRBJ2-7,TRBV5-1,NA
CASSADTGEAFF,TGTGCCAGCAGCGCGGACACAGGGGAAGCTTTCTTT,NA,TRBJ1-1,TRBV7-9,NA
CASSFFGGSSYNEQFF,TGTGCCAGCAGTTTTTTTGGCGGGAGCTCCTACAATGAGCAGTTCTTC,TRBD2,TRBJ2-1,TRBV27,NA
CASSLAVEGVITGELFF,TGTGCCAGCAGCTTAGCGGTCGAGGGGGTGATCACCGGGGAGCTGTTTTTT,NA,TRBJ2-2,TRBV11-2,NA
CASSRASGSNEQFF,TGTGCCAGCAGCCGGGCTAGCGGGAGCAATGAGCAGTTCTTC,TRBD2,TRBJ2-1,TRBV27,NA
CASSIPLDRGPYSNQPQHF,TGTGCCAGTAGTATTCCCCTAGACAGGGGACCGTATAGCAATCAGCCCCAGCATTTT,TRBD1,TRBJ1-5,TRBV19,NA
CASSPRGLAGPDNEQFF,TGTGCCAGCTCACCTAGGGGACTAGCGGGTCCTGACAATGAGCAGTTCTTC,TRBD2,TRBJ2-1,TRBV18,NA
CASSQGYFTSGTYNEQFF,TGCGCCAGCAGCCAAGGTTATTTCACTAGCGGGACTTACAATGAGCAGTTCTTC,TRBD2,TRBJ2-1,TRBV4-3,once
CASSQASTSGTQETQYF,TGTGCCAGCAGCCAAGCCTCCACTAGCGGGACGCAAGAGACCCAGTACTTC,TRBD2,TRBJ2-5,TRBV4-2,NA
CASRGGYEQYF,TGTGCCAGCAGAGGAGGGTACGAGCAGTACTTC,NA,TRBJ2-7,TRBV25-1,NA
CASSLGGLDEQYF,TGTGCCAGCAGCCTGGGGGGGCTTGACGAGCAGTACTTC,NA,TRBJ2-7,TRBV7-2,once
CASSHRLGSYNEQFF,TGTGCCAGCAGCCACCGCCTAGGGTCCTACAATGAGCAGTTCTTC,NA,TRBJ2-1,TRBV7-9,NA
CASSRRGNEQYF,TGTGCCAGCAGTCGCCGTGGGAACGAGCAGTACTTC,NA,TRBJ2-7,TRBV27,NA
CASSVARQGANQSGSSYNEQFF,TGTGCCAGCAGCGTAGCGAGACAGGGTGCCAACCAGAGCGGGAGCTCCTACAATGAGCAGTTCTTC,NA,TRBJ2-1,TRBV9,NA